This T cell receptor (beta chain) is drawn from a study of early T cells in non-severe SARS-CoV-2 infection. Study-level information: Chains stayed unpaired after sequencing of bulk RNA from unsorted whole blood.

The TCR library protocol attached unique molecular identifiers to the individual cDNA molecules. TCRdb re-derived calls from the 5' RACE reads in MiXCR, one entry per CDR3 protein. The sample records just under 65,000 distinct CDR3 sequences, less than 9.5% being singletons. There are 12 residues in the CDR3. The germline V gene has CDR1 DFQATT and CDR2 SNEGSKA (reference sequence). V shed 5 bases and J shed 7 bases, with 11 bases lying between them. The chain recombines TRBV20-1 with TRBJ1-4, with no clear D. The starting material was whole blood, obtained at baseline. The TCR originated in an adult who was a healthcare worker with PCR-confirmed SARS-CoV-2 infection or an uninfected control (not recorded which). CDR3 sequence: CSAGGMVEKLFF. CDR3 in DNA: TGCAGTGCTGGCGGTATGGTTGAAAAACTGTTTTTT.